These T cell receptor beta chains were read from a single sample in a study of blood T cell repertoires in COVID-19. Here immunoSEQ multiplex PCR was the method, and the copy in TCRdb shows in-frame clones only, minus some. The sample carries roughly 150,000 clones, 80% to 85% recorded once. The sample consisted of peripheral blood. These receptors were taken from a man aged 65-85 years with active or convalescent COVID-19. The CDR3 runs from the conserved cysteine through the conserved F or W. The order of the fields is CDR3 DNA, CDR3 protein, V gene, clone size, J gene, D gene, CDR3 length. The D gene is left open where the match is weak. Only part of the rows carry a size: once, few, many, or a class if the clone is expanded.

CDR3nt: TGTGCCAGCAGTTTCGGGGACAGAAATTGGTACGAGCAGTACTTC
CDR3aa: CASSFGDRNWYEQYF
v_gene: TRBV27
abundance: NA
j_gene: TRBJ2-7
d_gene: TRBD1
len: 15

CDR3nt: TGTGCCAGCGGTTGGCGGGGGGCCAGCACAGATACGCAGTATTTT
CDR3aa: CASGWRGASTDTQYF
v_gene: TRBV6-2/TRBV6-3
abundance: NA
j_gene: TRBJ2-3
d_gene: TRBD2
len: 15

CDR3nt: TGTGCCAGCAGCGTAGGAGATCGAGGCTACACCTTC
CDR3aa: CASSVGDRGYTF
v_gene: TRBV9
abundance: few
j_gene: TRBJ1-2
d_gene: NA
len: 12

CDR3nt: TGTGCCAGCTCACGGGGGGGCCCATCGAGCTCCTACAATGAGCAGTTCTTC
CDR3aa: CASSRGGPSSSYNEQFF
v_gene: TRBV18
abundance: NA
j_gene: TRBJ2-1
d_gene: NA
len: 17

CDR3nt: TGTGCCAGCACTACGGGACAGACTTATGGCTACACCTTC
CDR3aa: CASTTGQTYGYTF
v_gene: TRBV11-2
abundance: NA
j_gene: TRBJ1-2
d_gene: TRBD1
len: 13

CDR3nt: TGTGCCAGCAGCCCACAGGGGACTGAAGCTTTCTTT
CDR3aa: CASSPQGTEAFF
v_gene: TRBV3-1/TRBV3-2
abundance: NA
j_gene: TRBJ1-1
d_gene: TRBD1
len: 12

CDR3nt: TGCGCCAGCAGAGAGACAGGGGCAGTGAATGAGCAGTTCTTC
CDR3aa: CASRETGAVNEQFF
v_gene: TRBV5-1
abundance: NA
j_gene: TRBJ2-1
d_gene: TRBD1
len: 14

CDR3nt: TGTGCCAGCAGCTTAATAAGGGGGAGCTCCTACAATGAGCAGTTCTTC
CDR3aa: CASSLIRGSSYNEQFF
v_gene: TRBV7-8
abundance: few
j_gene: TRBJ2-1
d_gene: NA
len: 16

CDR3nt: TGTGCCAGCAGTCAAGGACAGGGGGCTTATTCACCCCTCCACTTT
CDR3aa: CASSQGQGAYSPLHF
v_gene: TRBV6-6
abundance: NA
j_gene: TRBJ1-6
d_gene: TRBD1
len: 15

CDR3nt: TGTGCCAGCAGTAGAGGGACTTTCACAGATACGCAGTATTTT
CDR3aa: CASSRGTFTDTQYF
v_gene: TRBV7-9
abundance: few
j_gene: TRBJ2-3
d_gene: NA
len: 14

CDR3nt: TGTGCCAGCGGGCGGGGGGGACCATACGAGCAGTACTTC
CDR3aa: CASGRGGPYEQYF
v_gene: TRBV25-1
abundance: NA
j_gene: TRBJ2-7
d_gene: TRBD2
len: 13

CDR3nt: TGTGCCAGCAGTTACGCGAGGGCTTCTGGAAACACCATATATTTT
CDR3aa: CASSYARASGNTIYF
v_gene: TRBV6-5
abundance: NA
j_gene: TRBJ1-3
d_gene: NA
len: 15

CDR3nt: TGTGCCAGCAGCCAGGCATCGGGGGGCTGGTATGGCTACACCTTC
CDR3aa: CASSQASGGWYGYTF
v_gene: TRBV14
abundance: NA
j_gene: TRBJ1-2
d_gene: NA
len: 15

CDR3nt: TGTGCCACCAGTGGCACGGGGACAGGGGGATTCAATGAGCAGTTCTTC
CDR3aa: CATSGTGTGGFNEQFF
v_gene: TRBV24-1
abundance: NA
j_gene: TRBJ2-1
d_gene: TRBD1
len: 16

CDR3nt: TGCGCCAGCAGCCAAGAGGGGGCGACGCAGAAAGCTTTCTTT
CDR3aa: CASSQEGATQKAFF
v_gene: TRBV4-1
abundance: NA
j_gene: TRBJ1-1
d_gene: NA
len: 14

CDR3nt: TGTGCCAGCAGCTTAGAAGGGACAGGGAGGAGGAATCAGCCCCAGCATTTT
CDR3aa: CASSLEGTGRRNQPQHF
v_gene: TRBV7-9
abundance: NA
j_gene: TRBJ1-5
d_gene: TRBD1
len: 17

CDR3nt: TGTGCCAGTAGTATAGGAGGCCCTGGGGCCAACGTCCTGACTTTC
CDR3aa: CASSIGGPGANVLTF
v_gene: TRBV19
abundance: NA
j_gene: TRBJ2-6
d_gene: NA
len: 15

CDR3nt: TGTGCCAGCTCATCCGGGGGGGCGCGTGGAAACACCATATATTTT
CDR3aa: CASSSGGARGNTIYF
v_gene: TRBV18
abundance: NA
j_gene: TRBJ1-3
d_gene: NA
len: 15

CDR3nt: TGTGCCAGTAGTATAGGTTGGGAGGGCCGTTTTGAGCAGTTCTTC
CDR3aa: CASSIGWEGRFEQFF
v_gene: TRBV19
abundance: NA
j_gene: TRBJ2-1
d_gene: TRBD2
len: 15

CDR3nt: TGCGCCAGCAGCCAAGATACCACGGAGGTTAGCACAGATACGCAGTATTTT
CDR3aa: CASSQDTTEVSTDTQYF
v_gene: TRBV4-1
abundance: NA
j_gene: TRBJ2-3
d_gene: NA
len: 17